Presented here are 18 T cell receptor beta chains from one specimen sequenced in a study of T cell responses to AZD1222 COVID-19 vaccine. Sequenced by immunoSEQ multiplex PCR; TCRdb stores in-frame clones only, minus some. Here the sample spans roughly 160,000 clones, 90% being singletons. Sample: peripheral blood, taken on day 0 of AZD1222 vaccination. These receptors originate from an adult in good health.

V is TRBV2 and J is TRBJ1-1, with unresolved D. This CDR3 is 12 amino acids long. Germline loops: CDR1 SNHLY, CDR2 FYNNEI. Trimming shortened V by 9 bases and J by 7 bases, and 15 bases separated the two germline ends. In nucleotides, the CDR3 is TGTGCCAGTGTGACTGACTTCAGTGAAGCTTTCTTT. Protein sequence: CASVTDFSEAFF.

The rearrangement joins TRBV4-1 to TRBJ1-3, with D unresolved. The CDR3 runs to 16 residues. Deletions cut 0 bases from V and 0 bases from J, with 9 bases between. Germline CDR1 is MGHRA and CDR2 is YSYEKL. Written as DNA, the CDR3 is TGCGCCAGCAGCCAAGATAAGGGCAACTCTGGAAACACCATATATTTT. Translation gives CASSQDKGNSGNTIYF.

The CDR3 loop reads CASSWGIIGTGEAEAFF. CDR3 coding DNA: TGCGCCAGCAGCTGGGGTATTATCGGGACAGGGGAGGCTGAAGCTTTCTTT. The chain recombines TRBV5-1 with TRBJ1-1, with 10 bases aligning to TRBD1. With 3 bases clipped from V and 6 bases from J, the junction kept 14 bases outside the gene matches. This CDR3 is built from 17 residues. CDR1 and CDR2 (germline): SGHRS, YFSETQ.

This chain uses TRBV19 with TRBJ1-1; no firm D call. V was clipped by 6 bases and J by 6 bases, with 14 bases between them. There are 13 residues in the CDR3. The germline CDR1 and CDR2 sequences are LNHDA and SQIVND (reference sequence). The DNA for the CDR3 is TGTGCCAGTAGGGCCGCCCCACGGGCTGAAGCTTTCTTT. This sequence encodes CASRAAPRAEAFF.

A remark on this clone: This specimen includes other DNA sequences encoding the same CDR3. The CDR3 protein is CASSEQGGNTIYF. CDR3 coding DNA: TGTGCCAGCAGTGAACAGGGCGGAAACACCATATATTTT. The J gene is TRBJ1-3, the V gene TRBV2, with a weak D call TRBD1 (5 bases). Germline V gene lookup returns CDR1 SNHLY and CDR2 FYNNEI. This CDR3 has 13 residues. V was clipped by 2 bases and J by 4 bases, with 6 bases between them.

The chain has TRBV11-2 and TRBJ1-2; D call uncertain. Trimming pared 2 bases from V and 5 bases from J, leaving 12 bases between. Germline V gene lookup returns CDR1 SGHAT and CDR2 FQNNGV. The CDR3 covers 14 residues. The CDR3 nucleotides are TGTGCCAGCAGCTTACCCTCCCTATTATATGGCTACACCTTC. It specifies CASSLPSLLYGYTF.

The chain joins TRBV4-1 to TRBJ1-5; a possible D gene is TRBD1 (6 bases). CDR3 length equals 16 residues. The V end was cut by 1 base, the J end by 0 bases, with 10 bases between. CDR1 is MGHRA and CDR2 is YSYEKL in the germline V gene. The CDR3 spells CASSQVTGDSNQPQHF. Written as DNA, the CDR3 is TGCGCCAGCAGCCAAGTGACAGGTGATAGCAATCAGCCCCAGCATTTT.

This clone was seen more than once but under ten times. The rearrangement joins TRBV5-1 to TRBJ2-7, with a tentative D call TRBD1 (6 bases). Trimming removed 5 bases at V and 6 bases at J, with 12 bases between. The germline V gene encodes CDR1 SGHRS and CDR2 YFSETQ. This CDR3 is 12 amino acids long. DNA of the CDR3: TGCGCCAGCAGGAAAAGGGGGTTCGAGCAGTACTTC. It specifies CASRKRGFEQYF.

The chain employs TRBV9 and TRBJ1-2; TRBD1 matches 7 bases. V shed 3 bases and J 7 bases; nucleotides not matched to a gene: 12. CDR1 SGDLS and CDR2 YYNGEE come from the germline V gene. The CDR3 extends over 15 amino acids. The CDR3 bases are TGTGCCAGCAGCGCCGAGGGGGCGTCCCCCAGTGGCTACACCTTC. Encoded protein: CASSAEGASPSGYTF.

The chain is built from TRBV2 and TRBJ1-3, with TRBD1 identical over 8 bases. The CDR3 contains 13 residues. Germline CDR1 SNHLY, CDR2 FYNNEI. J gave up 7 bases and V 6 bases, and 5 bases lay outside the gene matches. The CDR3: CASSATGGNTIYF. The CDR3 nucleotides are TGTGCCAGCAGCGCAACAGGGGGGAACACCATATATTTT.

This chain joins TRBV9 and TRBJ1-2, with D possibly matching TRBD1 (6 bases). This CDR3 comprises 16 residues. Germline V gives CDR1 SGDLS, CDR2 YYNGEE. V lost 0 bases and J lost 3, with 15 bases in between. The CDR3 coding sequence is TGTGCCAGCAGCGTAGCGCAGGGGAGGTCGGACTATGGCTACACCTTC. Its translation is CASSVAQGRSDYGYTF.

This rearrangement joins TRBV18 to TRBJ1-2, with a weak D call TRBD1 (6 bases). Germline CDR1 KGHSH, CDR2 LQKENI. Trimming cost V 4 bases and J 4 bases, with 13 bases left between them. There are 14 residues in the CDR3. The CDR3 sequence is CASSQGEHTYGYTF. For the CDR3, the DNA is TGTGCCAGCTCACAGGGGGAACACACCTATGGCTACACCTTC.

The chain uses TRBV4-3 and TRBJ2-1; tentatively, D is TRBD1 or TRBD2 (5 bases each). This CDR3 region has 14 residues. The ends were cut back, 1 base at V and 7 bases at J, with 11 bases in the middle. The V gene's germline CDR1 is LGHNA and CDR2 YSLEER. The CDR3: CASSQVGVRNEQFF. CDR3 sequence (DNA): TGCGCCAGCAGCCAAGTGGGGGTACGAAATGAGCAGTTCTTC.

This chain joins TRBV5-1 and TRBJ1-1; unclear D gene. The V end lost 7 bases, the J end lost 3 bases, and 19 bases lay between the germline ends. Germline values: CDR1 SGHRS, CDR2 YFSETQ. The CDR3 loop spans 15 amino acids. The CDR3 DNA reads TGCGCCAGCGCAATAATGGGGAGCTTGGACACTGAAGCTTTCTTT. This codes for CASAIMGSLDTEAFF.

The genes are TRBV5-1 and TRBJ2-1, with TRBD1 as a possible D gene (5 bases). Germline assignment: CDR1 SGHRS and CDR2 YFSETQ. This CDR3 has 16 residues. V was cut by 2 bases and J by 1 base, with 13 bases left in between. The CDR3 spells CASSFRQYPSYNEQFF. DNA of the CDR3: TGCGCCAGCAGCTTTCGACAGTATCCTTCCTACAATGAGCAGTTCTTC. The variable domain in full, completed from reference TRBV5-1 and TRBJ2-1, reads KAGVTQTPRYLIKTRGQQVTLSCSPISGHRSVSWYQQTPGQGLQFLFEYFSETQRNKGNFPGRFSGRQFSNSRSEMNVSTLELGDSALYLCASSFRQYPSYNEQFFGPGTRLTVL.

V usage is TRBV7-9 and J usage is TRBJ1-1; D may be TRBD1 (6 bases). The CDR3 has 16 residues. Trimming cost V 5 bases and J 0 bases, with 16 bases left between them. The V gene's germline CDR1 is SEHNR and CDR2 FQNEAQ (reference sequence). CDR3 residues: CASSPDGTRMNTEAFF. In DNA, the CDR3 is TGTGCCAGCAGCCCGGACGGGACAAGAATGAACACTGAAGCTTTCTTT.

The CDR3 nucleotides read TGTGCCAGCAGCTCCCCAAACAGGGGTAATCAGCCCCAGCATTTT. Encoded protein: CASSSPNRGNQPQHF. The rearrangement links TRBV5-8 to TRBJ1-5, with 7 bases that match TRBD1. The CDR3 loop spans 15 amino acids. The ends lost 3 bases at V and 4 bases at J; junction bases unmatched: 7. Germline V gives CDR1 SGHTS, CDR2 YDEGEE.

The CDR3 spells CASSALTGARHTF. Written as DNA, the CDR3 is TGTGCCAGCAGCGCGCTGACAGGGGCCAGGCACACCTTC. The chain recombines TRBV9 with TRBJ1-2; 8 nucleotides match TRBD1. In germline, CDR1 is SGDLS, CDR2 YYNGEE. The CDR3 length is 13 residues. V shed 3 bases, J shed 12 bases, and the junction held 10 bases outside the gene matches.